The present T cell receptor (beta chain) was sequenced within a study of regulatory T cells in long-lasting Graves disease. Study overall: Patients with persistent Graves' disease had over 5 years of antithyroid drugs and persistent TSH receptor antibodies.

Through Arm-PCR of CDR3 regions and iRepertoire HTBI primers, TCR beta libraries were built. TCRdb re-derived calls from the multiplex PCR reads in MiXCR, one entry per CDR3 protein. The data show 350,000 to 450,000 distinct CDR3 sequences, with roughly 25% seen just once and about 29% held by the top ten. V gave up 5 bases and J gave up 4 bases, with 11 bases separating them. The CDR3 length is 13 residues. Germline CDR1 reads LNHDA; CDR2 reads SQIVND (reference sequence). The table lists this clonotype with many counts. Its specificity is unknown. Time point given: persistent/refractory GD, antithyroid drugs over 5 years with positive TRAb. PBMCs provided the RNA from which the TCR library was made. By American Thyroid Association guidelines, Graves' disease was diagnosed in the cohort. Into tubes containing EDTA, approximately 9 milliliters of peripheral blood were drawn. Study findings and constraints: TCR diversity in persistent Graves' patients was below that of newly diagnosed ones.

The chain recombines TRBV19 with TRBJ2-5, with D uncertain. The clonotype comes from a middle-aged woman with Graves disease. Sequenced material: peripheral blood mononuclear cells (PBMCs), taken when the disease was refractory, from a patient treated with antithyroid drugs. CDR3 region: CASSWRAGETQYF. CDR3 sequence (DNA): TGTGCCAGTAGTTGGAGAGCTGGAGAGACCCAGTACTTC.